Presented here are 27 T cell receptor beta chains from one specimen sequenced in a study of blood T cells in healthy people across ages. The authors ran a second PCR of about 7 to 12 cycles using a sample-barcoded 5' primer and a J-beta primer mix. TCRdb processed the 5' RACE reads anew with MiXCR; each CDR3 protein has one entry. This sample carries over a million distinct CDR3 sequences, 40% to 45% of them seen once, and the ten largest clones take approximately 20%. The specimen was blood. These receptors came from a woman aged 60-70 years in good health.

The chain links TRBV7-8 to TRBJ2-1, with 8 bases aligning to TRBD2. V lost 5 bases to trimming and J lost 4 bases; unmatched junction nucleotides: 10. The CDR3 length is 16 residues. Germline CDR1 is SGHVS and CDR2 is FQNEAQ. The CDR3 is CASSTPELAGYNEQFF. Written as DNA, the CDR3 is TGTGCCAGCAGCACACCGGAGCTAGCGGGTTACAATGAGCAGTTCTTC.

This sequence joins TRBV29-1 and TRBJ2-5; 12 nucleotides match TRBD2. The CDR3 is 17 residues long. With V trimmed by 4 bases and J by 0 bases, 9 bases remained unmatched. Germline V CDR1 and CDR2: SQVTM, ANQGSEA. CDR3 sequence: CSVALGLAGLYQETQYF. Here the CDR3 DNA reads TGCAGCGTTGCCCTCGGACTAGCGGGACTGTACCAAGAGACCCAGTACTTC.

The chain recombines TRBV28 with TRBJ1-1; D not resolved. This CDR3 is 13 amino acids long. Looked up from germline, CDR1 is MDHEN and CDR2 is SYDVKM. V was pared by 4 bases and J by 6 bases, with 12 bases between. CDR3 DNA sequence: TGTGCCAGCAGTTCCCCCACCATGCCTGAAGCTTTCTTT. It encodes CASSSPTMPEAFF.

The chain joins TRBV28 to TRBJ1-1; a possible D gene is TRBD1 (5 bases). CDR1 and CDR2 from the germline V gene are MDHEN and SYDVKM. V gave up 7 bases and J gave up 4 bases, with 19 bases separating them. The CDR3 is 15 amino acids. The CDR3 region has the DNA TGTGCCAGCAATCCCCAGGGCGCGGGGGGCACTGAAGCTTTCTTT. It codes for CASNPQGAGGTEAFF.

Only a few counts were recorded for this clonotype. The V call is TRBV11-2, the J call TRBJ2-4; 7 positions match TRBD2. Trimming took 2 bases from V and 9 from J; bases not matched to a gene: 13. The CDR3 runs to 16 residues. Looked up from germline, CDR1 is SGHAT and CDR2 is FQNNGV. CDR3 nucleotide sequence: TGTGCCAGCAGCTTAAGGGCGGGGGAGGGCTCTGGCATTCAGTACTTC. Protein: CASSLRAGEGSGIQYF.

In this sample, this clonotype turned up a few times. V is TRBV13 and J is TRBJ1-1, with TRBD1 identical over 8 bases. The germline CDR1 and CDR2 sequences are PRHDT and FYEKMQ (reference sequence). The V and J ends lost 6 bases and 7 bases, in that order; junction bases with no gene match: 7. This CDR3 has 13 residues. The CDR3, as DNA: TGTGCCAGCAGTTACAGGGGGATCGTTGAAGCTTTCTTT. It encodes CASSYRGIVEAFF.

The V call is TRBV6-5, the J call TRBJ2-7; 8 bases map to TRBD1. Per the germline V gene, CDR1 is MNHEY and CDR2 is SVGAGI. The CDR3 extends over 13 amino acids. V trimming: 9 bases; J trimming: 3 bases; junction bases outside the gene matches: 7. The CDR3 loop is CASYRQGSYEQYF. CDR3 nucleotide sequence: TGTGCCAGTTACAGACAGGGGAGCTACGAGCAGTACTTC.

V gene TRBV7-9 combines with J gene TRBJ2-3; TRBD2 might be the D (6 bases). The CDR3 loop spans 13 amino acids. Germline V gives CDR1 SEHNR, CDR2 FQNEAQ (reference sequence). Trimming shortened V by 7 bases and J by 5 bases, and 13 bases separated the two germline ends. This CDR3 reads CASTPGLGDTQYF. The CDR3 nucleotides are TGTGCCAGCACCCCGGGACTGGGAGATACGCAGTATTTT.

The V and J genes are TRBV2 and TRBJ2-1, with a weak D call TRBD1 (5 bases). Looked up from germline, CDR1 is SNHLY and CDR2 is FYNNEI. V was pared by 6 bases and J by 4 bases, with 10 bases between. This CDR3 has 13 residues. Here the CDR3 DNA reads TGTGCCAGCAGAGTAAACAGGTACAATGAGCAGTTCTTC. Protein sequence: CASRVNRYNEQFF.

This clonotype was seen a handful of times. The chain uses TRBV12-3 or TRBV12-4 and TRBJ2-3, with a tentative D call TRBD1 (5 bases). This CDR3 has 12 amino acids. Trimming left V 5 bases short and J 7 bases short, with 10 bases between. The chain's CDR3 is CASSNQGYTQYF. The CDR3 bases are TGTGCCAGCAGTAATCAGGGATATACGCAGTATTTT.

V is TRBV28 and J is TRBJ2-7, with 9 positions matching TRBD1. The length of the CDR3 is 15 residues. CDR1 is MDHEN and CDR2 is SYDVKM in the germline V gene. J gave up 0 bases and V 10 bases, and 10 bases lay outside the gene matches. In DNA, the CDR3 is TGTGCCACTAGACAACAGGGGGCCGTCTCCTACGAGCAGTACTTC. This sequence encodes CATRQQGAVSYEQYF.

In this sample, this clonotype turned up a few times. CDR3 loop: CASSWWETGTDTQYF. The CDR3 bases are TGTGCCAGCAGTTGGTGGGAGACAGGCACAGATACGCAGTATTTT. V usage is TRBV28 and J usage is TRBJ2-3; D may be TRBD1 or TRBD2 (5 bases each). Germline CDR1 MDHEN, CDR2 SYDVKM. The V end lost 4 bases, the J end lost 1 base, and 12 bases lay between the germline ends. The CDR3 spans 15 residues.

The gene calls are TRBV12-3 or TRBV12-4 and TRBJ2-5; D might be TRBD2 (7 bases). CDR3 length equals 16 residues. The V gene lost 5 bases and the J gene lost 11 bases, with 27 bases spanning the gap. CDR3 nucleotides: TGTGCCAGCAGTGGGGGGGCTGGACAGAGCCTAAATGAGCAGTACTTC. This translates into CASSGGAGQSLNEQYF.

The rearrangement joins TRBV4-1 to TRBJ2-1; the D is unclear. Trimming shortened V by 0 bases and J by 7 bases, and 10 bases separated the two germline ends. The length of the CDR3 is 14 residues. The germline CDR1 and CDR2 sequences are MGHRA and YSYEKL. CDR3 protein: CASSQDAPRNEQFF. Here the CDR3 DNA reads TGCGCCAGCAGCCAAGACGCCCCAAGAAATGAGCAGTTCTTC.

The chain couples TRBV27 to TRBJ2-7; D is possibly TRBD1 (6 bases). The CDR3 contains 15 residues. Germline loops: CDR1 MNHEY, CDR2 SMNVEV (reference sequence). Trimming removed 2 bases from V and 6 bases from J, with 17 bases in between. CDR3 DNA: TGTGCCAGCAGTTTACAACGAGACAGGTTAAGCGAGCAGTACTTC. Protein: CASSLQRDRLSEQYF.

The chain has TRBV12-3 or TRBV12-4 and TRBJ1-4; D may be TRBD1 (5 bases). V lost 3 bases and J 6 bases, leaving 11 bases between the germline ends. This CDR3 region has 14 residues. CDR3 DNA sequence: TGTGCCAGCAGTTTTTCTGGACAAGATGAAAAACTGTTTTTT. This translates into CASSFSGQDEKLFF.

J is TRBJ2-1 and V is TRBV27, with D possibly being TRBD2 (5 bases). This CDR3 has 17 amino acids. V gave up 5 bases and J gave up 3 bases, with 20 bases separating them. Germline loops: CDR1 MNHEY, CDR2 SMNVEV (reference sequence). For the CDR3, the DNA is TGTGCCAGCAGTCACTACCCTCCGGGAAGTTTCTACAATGAGCAGTTCTTC. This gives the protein CASSHYPPGSFYNEQFF.

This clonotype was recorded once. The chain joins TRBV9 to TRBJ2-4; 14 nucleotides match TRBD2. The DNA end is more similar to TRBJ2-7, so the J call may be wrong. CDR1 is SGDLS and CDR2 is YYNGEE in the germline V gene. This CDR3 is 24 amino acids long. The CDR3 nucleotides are TGTGCCAGCAGTTCCCCCGCCCCGGGACTAGCGGGAGAAAGGCCCCCCACTGCCTACTACGAGCAGTACTTC. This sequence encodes CASSSPAPGLAGERPPTAYYEQYF.

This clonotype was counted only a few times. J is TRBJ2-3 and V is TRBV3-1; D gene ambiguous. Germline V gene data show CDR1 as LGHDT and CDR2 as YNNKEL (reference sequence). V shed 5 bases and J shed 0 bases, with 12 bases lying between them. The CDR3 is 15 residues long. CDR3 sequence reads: CASSAAQTSTDTQYF. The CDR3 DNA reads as TGTGCCAGCAGCGCTGCCCAGACTAGCACAGATACGCAGTATTTT.

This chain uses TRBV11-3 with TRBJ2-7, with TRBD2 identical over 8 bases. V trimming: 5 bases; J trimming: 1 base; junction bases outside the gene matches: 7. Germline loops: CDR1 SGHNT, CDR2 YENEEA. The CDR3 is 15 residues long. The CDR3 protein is CASSESGGGSYEQYF. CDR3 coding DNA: TGTGCCAGCAGCGAAAGCGGGGGTGGATCCTACGAGCAGTACTTC.

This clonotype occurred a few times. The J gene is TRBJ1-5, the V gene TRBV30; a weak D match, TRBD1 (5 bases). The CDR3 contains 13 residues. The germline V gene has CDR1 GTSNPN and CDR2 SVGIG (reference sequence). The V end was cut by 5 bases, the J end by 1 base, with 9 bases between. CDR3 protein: CAWSSGSNQPQHF. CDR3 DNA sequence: TGTGCCTGGTCCTCAGGGAGCAATCAGCCCCAGCATTTT. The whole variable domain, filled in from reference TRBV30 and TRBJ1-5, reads SQTIHQWPATLVQPVGSPLSLECTVEGTSNPNLYWYRQAAGRGLQLLFYSVGIGQISSEVPQNLSASRPQDRQFILSSKKLLLSDSGFYLCAWSSGSNQPQHFGDGTRLSIL.

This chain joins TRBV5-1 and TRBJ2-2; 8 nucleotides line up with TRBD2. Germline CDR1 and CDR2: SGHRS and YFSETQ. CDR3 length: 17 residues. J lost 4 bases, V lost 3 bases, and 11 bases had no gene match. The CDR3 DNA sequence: TGCGCCAGCAGCTCACTTAGCGGGGACGTAGTCACCGGGGAGCTGTTTTTT. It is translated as CASSSLSGDVVTGELFF.

CDR3 sequence reads: CASSPGGRERHEQFF. The CDR3, as DNA: TGTGCCAGCAGCCCCGGGGGGCGGGAGAGGCATGAGCAGTTCTTC. The rearrangement uses TRBV13 and TRBJ2-1; possible D gene TRBD2, 7 bases. In germline, CDR1 is PRHDT, CDR2 FYEKMQ (reference sequence). Trimming removed 5 bases at V and 8 bases at J, with 19 bases between. The CDR3 has 15 residues.

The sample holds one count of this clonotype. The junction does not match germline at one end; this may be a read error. The CDR3 here is CASSQRGSYEQCF. The CDR3 DNA reads TGTGCCAGCAGCCAACGGGGCTCCTACGAGCAGTGCTTC. This chain connects TRBV4-2 to TRBJ2-7; D tentatively reads TRBD1 or TRBD2 (5 bases each). This CDR3 has 13 amino acids. The V gene's germline CDR1 is LGHNA and CDR2 YNFKEQ.

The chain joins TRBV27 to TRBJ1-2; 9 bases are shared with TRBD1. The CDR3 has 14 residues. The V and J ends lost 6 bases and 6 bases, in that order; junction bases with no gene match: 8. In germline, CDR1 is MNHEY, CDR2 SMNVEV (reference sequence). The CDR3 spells CASSWDRADNGYTF. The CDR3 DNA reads TGTGCCAGCAGCTGGGACAGGGCGGATAATGGCTACACCTTC.

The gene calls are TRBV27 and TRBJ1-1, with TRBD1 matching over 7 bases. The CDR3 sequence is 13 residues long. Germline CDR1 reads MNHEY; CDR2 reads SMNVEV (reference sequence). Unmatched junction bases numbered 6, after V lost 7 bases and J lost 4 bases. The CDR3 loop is CASKGRGATEAFF. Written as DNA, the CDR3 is TGTGCCAGCAAGGGCAGGGGGGCCACTGAAGCTTTCTTT.

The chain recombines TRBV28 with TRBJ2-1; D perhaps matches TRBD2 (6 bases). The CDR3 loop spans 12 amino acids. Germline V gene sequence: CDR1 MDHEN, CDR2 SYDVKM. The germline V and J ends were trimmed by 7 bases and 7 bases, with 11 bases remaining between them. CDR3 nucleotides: TGTGCCAGCACCGAGGGAGGTAATGAGCAGTTCTTC. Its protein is CASTEGGNEQFF.